Sequencing of this T cell receptor beta chain was carried out in a study of radiotherapy plus CTLA-4 blockade in lung cancer (dated 2018 in TCRdb). Looking at the study overall: Objective responses were observed in 18% of enrolled patients, and disease control was achieved in less than 40%.

The CDR3 measures 14 amino acids from cysteine to phenylalanine. Kept here is only the CDR3 DNA, which spans 42 bases and is read in frame from base 1. CDR1 and CDR2 are drawn from the germline V gene: MDHEN, SYDVKM. The junction carries 15 bases between V and J, which are trimmed by 3 bases and 6 bases respectively. The study evaluated CTLA-4 blockade (ipilimumab) given together with focal radiation therapy in patients who had chemo-refractory metastatic non-small-cell lung cancer. Libraries were constructed by the immunoSEQ multiplex PCR assay. TCRdb provides this immuneACCESS table in a form limited to in-frame rearrangements. Some clones are lacking; in checked studies, under half of them reflect an unresolved V gene, and why the rest are absent is not known. Recorded for this sample are under 95,000 clones; about 79% of them occurred a single time. The leading ten clones occupy approximately 22% of the sample.

Here is what the overall study found, with its caveats: The strongest predictors of response were reported to be early dynamic shifts in blood T cell clones along with a rise in serum interferon-beta following radiation. TCR clones derived from tumors expanded in peripheral blood after treatment with radiotherapy and ipilimumab.

This clone was seen a few times. There is no known antigen for this receptor. No quality values exist for individual bases; no much larger clone is one base distant. This sample comprised peripheral blood, obtained from a patient treated with radiotherapy plus ipilimumab. The receptor was derived from a human donor with non-small cell lung cancer whose response to radiotherapy plus ipilimumab could not be evaluated. Some clones in this sample may be carry-over from other donors' samples. Recombination connected TRBV28 to TRBJ2-7; the D region possibly corresponds to TRBD2 (6 bases align). The DNA sequence reads TGTGCCAGCAGTTTGGGGACTGCGAGGAGCGAGCAGTACTTC. Protein translation: CASSLGTARSEQYF. Beyond the CDR3, the reference TRBV28 and TRBJ2-7 genes provide the residues; the full variable domain reads: DVKVTQSSRYLVKRTGEKVFLECVQDMDHENMFWYRQDPGLGLRLIYFSYDVKMKEKGDIPEGYSVSREKKERFSLILESASTNQTSMYLCASSLGTARSEQYFGPGTRLTVT.